A single TCR beta chain is shown here with its context. Its antigen is not identified. Just one base apart from a much larger clone, this may be a read error. Primed by a sample-barcoded 5' primer and a J-beta primer mix, a second PCR proceeded for about 7 to 11 cycles. The template-switch adaptor, which had 12 random nucleotides, put a tag on each cDNA molecule. TCRdb ran MiXCR on the 5' RACE reads and lists one entry per CDR3 protein. The repertoire holds over 1,500,000 distinct CDR3 sequences, about 50% seen once, with about 2.1% in the top ten. This sample stems from a study of blood T cells in healthy people across ages. Across the whole study: Template switching picked up about one barcoded beta molecule for each two T cells.

Germline loops: CDR1 SQVTM, CDR2 ANQGSEA. Trimming cost V 0 bases and J 9 bases; bases outside gene matches: 10. This CDR3 is built from 14 residues. Whole-study findings and limits: Observed TCR beta diversity per million T cells went down as age went up. This fall followed a roughly linear course with age.

The study isolated at least 6.5 million PBMCs from each sample. The rearrangement joins TRBV29-1 to TRBJ2-5; 7 bases match TRBD1. Sequenced material: blood. This TCR was recovered from a woman in her forties in good health. DNA of the CDR3: TGCAGCGTTGAAGAGAGGGGGCATGGTGAGGCCCAGTACTTC. Encoded protein: CSVEERGHGEAQYF.